This T cell receptor beta chain came from a study of beta chain features in type 1 diabetes. General observations from the study: Across all four CD4+ subsets, people with type 1 diabetes showed modestly shorter TCRB CDR3s. The naive, central memory and Treg TCRB repertoires showed an apparent similarity that was greater among patients than among healthy donors.

Per germline, CDR1 PRHDT and CDR2 FYEKMQ (reference sequence). CDR3 length equals 13 residues. The V and J ends lost 4 bases and 0 bases respectively, with 7 bases between them. Every bit of the isolated RNA underwent reverse transcription, so sequencing read expressed TCRB transcripts. Naive, central memory and regulatory T cell samples averaged roughly 3.6 million immunoSEQ reads each. Libraries were prepared by immunoSEQ multiplex PCR; TCRdb keeps only in-frame clonotypes and omits some of them. Here the sample spans about 260,000 clones, around 25% being singletons. CD45RO/CCR7/CD25/CD127/CD95/CD27 sorting isolated CD4+ naive, central memory, regulatory and stem cell-like memory cells. Concerning this clone itself: Its antigen is not known.

Material for sequencing was naive CD4+ T cells from blood. This TCR was sampled from a woman aged 25 to 45 with type 1 diabetes. The gene calls are TRBV13 and TRBJ2-7, with D unresolved. DNA of the CDR3: TGTGCCAGCAGCTATCCCAACTCCTACGAGCAGTACTTC. Its translation is CASSYPNSYEQYF.